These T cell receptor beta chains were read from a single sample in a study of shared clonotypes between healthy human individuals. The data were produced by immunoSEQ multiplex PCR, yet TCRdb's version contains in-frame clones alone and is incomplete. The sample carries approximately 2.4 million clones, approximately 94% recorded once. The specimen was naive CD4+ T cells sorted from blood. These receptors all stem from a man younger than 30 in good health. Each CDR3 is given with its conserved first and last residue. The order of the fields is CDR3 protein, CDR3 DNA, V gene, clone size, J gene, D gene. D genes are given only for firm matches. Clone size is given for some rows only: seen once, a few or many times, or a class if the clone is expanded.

CDR3: CASSAQTSGGLRETQYF
DNA: TGTGCCAGCAGCGCACAGACTAGCGGGGGGCTCCGGGAGACCCAGTACTTC
V: TRBV9
size: NA
J: TRBJ2-5
D: TRBD2

CDR3: CASSLGQLGYNEQFF
DNA: TGCGCCAGCAGTTTGGGACAGCTTGGGTACAATGAGCAGTTCTTC
V: TRBV10-1
size: NA
J: TRBJ2-1
D: TRBD1

CDR3: CASSLEPDSYNEQFF
DNA: TGCGCCAGCAGCTTGGAACCAGACTCCTACAATGAGCAGTTCTTC
V: TRBV5-1
size: NA
J: TRBJ2-1
D: NA

CDR3: CASSEIRSSYNSPLHF
DNA: TGCGCCAGCAGTGAGATTCGGAGCTCCTATAATTCACCCCTCCACTTT
V: TRBV10-2
size: NA
J: TRBJ1-6
D: NA

CDR3: CASTFWDFRGNYEQYF
DNA: TGTGCCAGCACCTTTTGGGATTTTAGGGGGAACTACGAGCAGTACTTC
V: TRBV5-6
size: NA
J: TRBJ2-7
D: NA

CDR3: CASSLGWTSGGANTQYF
DNA: TGTGCCAGCAGCTTAGGGTGGACTAGCGGGGGGGCAAATACGCAGTATTTT
V: TRBV13
size: NA
J: TRBJ2-3
D: TRBD2

CDR3: CASSHHSQGVDEKLFF
DNA: TGCGCCAGCAGCCATCACTCACAGGGGGTAGATGAAAAACTGTTTTTT
V: TRBV4-1
size: NA
J: TRBJ1-4
D: TRBD1

CDR3: CASSTTGNSYEQYF
DNA: TGTGCCAGTAGTACAACCGGGAACTCCTACGAGCAGTACTTC
V: TRBV19
size: NA
J: TRBJ2-7
D: NA

CDR3: CASKSGAGDTQYF
DNA: TGTGCCAGCAAGAGCGGGGCGGGAGATACGCAGTATTTT
V: TRBV2
size: once
J: TRBJ2-3
D: TRBD2

CDR3: CALGGIAYNEQFF
DNA: TGTGCCTTAGGGGGCATTGCCTACAATGAGCAGTTCTTC
V: TRBV28
size: NA
J: TRBJ2-1
D: TRBD1

CDR3: CASSLAEGRNTEAFF
DNA: TGCGCCAGCAGCTTGGCCGAAGGCAGGAACACTGAAGCTTTCTTT
V: TRBV5-1
size: NA
J: TRBJ1-1
D: NA

CDR3: CSAGEAEGAYF
DNA: TGCAGTGCTGGGGAAGCGGAAGGGGCGTACTTC
V: TRBV20-1
size: NA
J: TRBJ2-7
D: NA

CDR3: CASSLEATGTGELFF
DNA: TGCGCCAGCAGCTTGGAGGCGACAGGGACCGGGGAGCTGTTTTTT
V: TRBV5-1
size: NA
J: TRBJ2-2
D: TRBD1

CDR3: CASSVTGGTNEKLFF
DNA: TGTGCCAGCAGTGTCACGGGTGGGACTAATGAAAAACTGTTTTTT
V: TRBV6-1
size: NA
J: TRBJ1-4
D: NA

CDR3: CASSPRTSGSLSSSLTTQYF
DNA: TGTGCCAGCAGCCCACGGACTAGCGGGAGTTTATCCAGTTCACTTACTACGCAGTATTTT
V: TRBV9
size: NA
J: TRBJ2-3
D: TRBD2

CDR3: CAISDRVNTEAFF
DNA: TGTGCCATATCAGACAGGGTGAACACTGAAGCTTTCTTT
V: TRBV7-8
size: once
J: TRBJ1-1
D: TRBD1

CDR3: CASSIGNPLGDTQYF
DNA: TGTGCCAGTAGTATCGGGAATCCCCTGGGGGATACGCAGTATTTT
V: TRBV19
size: NA
J: TRBJ2-3
D: NA

CDR3: CASSPFSSDKAYQETQYF
DNA: TGTGCCAGCTCACCGTTTTCCTCGGACAAGGCCTACCAAGAGACCCAGTACTTC
V: TRBV18
size: NA
J: TRBJ2-5
D: NA

CDR3: CASSSGAPGWGPNYGYTF
DNA: TGCGCCAGCAGCTCTGGGGCCCCGGGCTGGGGTCCCAACTATGGCTACACCTTC
V: TRBV5-1
size: NA
J: TRBJ1-2
D: NA

CDR3: CASSTRTEETQYF
DNA: TGCGCCAGCAGCACCCGGACAGAAGAGACCCAGTACTTC
V: TRBV5-1
size: once
J: TRBJ2-5
D: NA

CDR3: CASSVDVGPSGRVVVYNEQFF
DNA: TGTGCCAGCAGCGTAGATGTGGGGCCCAGCGGGAGAGTGGTCGTCTACAATGAGCAGTTCTTC
V: TRBV9
size: NA
J: TRBJ2-1
D: TRBD2

CDR3: CASSDAKGLYEQYF
DNA: TGTGCCAGCAGTGACGCCAAGGGGCTATACGAGCAGTACTTC
V: TRBV6-1
size: NA
J: TRBJ2-7
D: NA

CDR3: CASSIGQGPLYEQYF
DNA: TGTGCCAGTAGTATCGGGCAGGGTCCCCTCTACGAGCAGTACTTC
V: TRBV19
size: NA
J: TRBJ2-7
D: NA

CDR3: CASSQGTGSSYEQYF
DNA: TGCGCCAGCAGCCAAGGCACAGGGAGCTCCTACGAGCAGTACTTC
V: TRBV4-3
size: once
J: TRBJ2-7
D: NA

CDR3: CASSSVGEKLFF
DNA: TGTGCCAGCAGTTCTGTCGGTGAAAAACTGTTTTTT
V: TRBV27
size: NA
J: TRBJ1-4
D: NA

CDR3: CASSLEGLGNTIYF
DNA: TGTGCCAGCAGTTTGGAAGGGTTGGGAAACACCATATATTTT
V: TRBV28
size: NA
J: TRBJ1-3
D: NA

CDR3: CASSQGNRGLATFSTDTQYF
DNA: TGCGCCAGCAGCCAAGGCAATAGGGGACTAGCGACATTTAGCACAGATACGCAGTATTTT
V: TRBV4-3
size: NA
J: TRBJ2-3
D: TRBD2

CDR3: CAISESTGVDGYTF
DNA: TGTGCCATCAGTGAGTCGACAGGGGTGGATGGCTACACCTTC
V: TRBV10-3
size: NA
J: TRBJ1-2
D: TRBD1

CDR3: CASGYLAGGPNIQYF
DNA: TGTGCTAGTGGTTACTTAGCGGGGGGCCCCAACATTCAGTACTTC
V: TRBV12-5
size: NA
J: TRBJ2-4
D: TRBD2

CDR3: CAWSVGGTYTGDTQYF
DNA: TGTGCCTGGAGTGTCGGCGGGACCTACACCGGAGATACGCAGTATTTT
V: TRBV30
size: NA
J: TRBJ2-3
D: NA

CDR3: CASSQVTNLAKNIQYF
DNA: TGCGCCAGCAGCCAAGTCACCAATCTAGCCAAAAACATTCAGTACTTC
V: TRBV4-1
size: NA
J: TRBJ2-4
D: NA